This T cell receptor (beta chain) was found in a study of response to subunit inactivated influenza vaccine. The CDR3 is 17 residues long. Germline CDR1 is LGHDT and CDR2 is YNNKEL (reference sequence). With 3 bases removed from V and 3 bases from J, the gap between germline ends came to 15 bases. TCRdb used MiXCR to reprocess the RT-PCR reads, holding one entry per CDR3 protein. This table holds 550,000 to 600,000 distinct CDR3 sequences, 12% found once. This clonotype was counted a few times. The material sequenced was PBMCs from blood, taken on the day of vaccination. The genes are TRBV3-1 and TRBJ2-6, with D perhaps matching TRBD1 (7 bases). This clonotype was obtained from a man over 45 who received an inactivated influenza vaccine. The CDR3 protein is CASSQPRRGLGANVLTF. The CDR3 DNA reads as TGTGCCAGCAGCCAGCCTCGGAGGGGGCTTGGGGCCAACGTCCTGACTTTC.